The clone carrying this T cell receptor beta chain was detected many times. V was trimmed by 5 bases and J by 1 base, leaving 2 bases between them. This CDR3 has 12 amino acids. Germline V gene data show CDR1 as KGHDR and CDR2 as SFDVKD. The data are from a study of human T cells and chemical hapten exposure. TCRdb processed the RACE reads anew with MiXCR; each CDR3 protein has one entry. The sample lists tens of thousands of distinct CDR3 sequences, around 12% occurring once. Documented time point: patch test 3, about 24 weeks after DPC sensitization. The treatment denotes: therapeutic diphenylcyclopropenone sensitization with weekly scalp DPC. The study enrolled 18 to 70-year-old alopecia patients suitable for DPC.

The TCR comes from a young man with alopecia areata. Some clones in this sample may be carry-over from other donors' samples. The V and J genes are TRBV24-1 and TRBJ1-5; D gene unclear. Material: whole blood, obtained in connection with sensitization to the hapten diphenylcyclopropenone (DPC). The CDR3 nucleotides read TGTGCCACCAGTGGAAGCAATCAGCCCCAGCATTTT. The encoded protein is CATSGSNQPQHF.